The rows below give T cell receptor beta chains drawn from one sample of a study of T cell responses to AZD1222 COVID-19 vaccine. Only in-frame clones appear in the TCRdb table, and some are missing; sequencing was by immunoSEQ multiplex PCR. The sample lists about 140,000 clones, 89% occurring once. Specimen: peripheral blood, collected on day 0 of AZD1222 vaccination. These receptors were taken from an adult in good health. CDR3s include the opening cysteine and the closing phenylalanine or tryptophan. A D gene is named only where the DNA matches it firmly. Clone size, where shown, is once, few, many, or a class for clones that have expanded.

CDR3 protein: CASSLTRLAGDGGELFF
CDR3 DNA: TGTGCCAGCAGCCTAACTCGACTAGCGGGGGACGGCGGGGAGCTGTTTTTT
D gene: TRBD2
clone size: NA
J gene: TRBJ2-2
V gene: TRBV3-1/TRBV3-2

CDR3 protein: CASSYSGRGNVLTF
CDR3 DNA: TGTGCCAGCAGTTACTCGGGCAGGGGCAACGTCCTGACTTTC
D gene: NA
clone size: NA
J gene: TRBJ2-6
V gene: TRBV6-5

CDR3 protein: CASSLQAQGTEAFF
CDR3 DNA: TGTGCCAGCAGTTTACAGGCGCAGGGGACTGAAGCTTTCTTT
D gene: NA
clone size: NA
J gene: TRBJ1-1
V gene: TRBV6-5

CDR3 protein: CASSSGHYYGYTF
CDR3 DNA: TGTGCCAGCAGTTCGGGACACTACTATGGCTACACCTTC
D gene: NA
clone size: NA
J gene: TRBJ1-2
V gene: TRBV12-3/TRBV12-4

CDR3 protein: CASGMLDAGELFF
CDR3 DNA: TGTGCCAGCGGGATGCTGGATGCCGGGGAGCTGTTTTTT
D gene: NA
clone size: NA
J gene: TRBJ2-2
V gene: TRBV6-5

CDR3 protein: CASSLVTPTTYEQYF
CDR3 DNA: TGCGCCAGCAGCTTAGTTACACCCACTACCTACGAGCAGTACTTC
D gene: NA
clone size: NA
J gene: TRBJ2-7
V gene: TRBV5-1

CDR3 protein: CASSTFGRLQETQYF
CDR3 DNA: TGTGCCAGCAGCACCTTCGGACGTTTGCAAGAGACCCAGTACTTC
D gene: NA
clone size: NA
J gene: TRBJ2-5
V gene: TRBV5-6

CDR3 protein: CASSLAGNTIYF
CDR3 DNA: TGTGCCAGCAGCTTGGCTGGAAACACCATATATTTT
D gene: NA
clone size: NA
J gene: TRBJ1-3
V gene: TRBV5-6

CDR3 protein: CASLPGQGVTGANVLTF
CDR3 DNA: TGTGCCAGTTTACCGGGACAGGGGGTAACTGGGGCCAACGTCCTGACTTTC
D gene: TRBD1
clone size: NA
J gene: TRBJ2-6
V gene: TRBV28

CDR3 protein: CASSLSGGIRNEKLFF
CDR3 DNA: TGTGCCAGCAGTTTATCAGGGGGGATAAGGAATGAAAAACTGTTTTTT
D gene: TRBD1
clone size: once
J gene: TRBJ1-4
V gene: TRBV28

CDR3 protein: CASSSHREEVFETQYF
CDR3 DNA: TGTGCCAGTAGTTCCCACAGGGAGGAAGTATTTGAGACCCAGTACTTC
D gene: NA
clone size: NA
J gene: TRBJ2-5
V gene: TRBV19

CDR3 protein: CAISEHQGAQETQYF
CDR3 DNA: TGTGCCATCAGTGAGCACCAGGGGGCACAGGAGACCCAGTACTTC
D gene: TRBD1
clone size: NA
J gene: TRBJ2-5
V gene: TRBV10-3

CDR3 protein: CASSFSGRSSDTQYF
CDR3 DNA: TGTGCCAGCAGCTTTAGCGGGAGGAGTTCAGATACGCAGTATTTT
D gene: TRBD2
clone size: NA
J gene: TRBJ2-3
V gene: TRBV9

CDR3 protein: CASSQERTGFIQTQYF
CDR3 DNA: TGTGCCAGCAGCCAAGAGCGGACAGGCTTCATTCAGACCCAGTACTTC
D gene: TRBD1
clone size: NA
J gene: TRBJ2-5
V gene: TRBV4-2

CDR3 protein: CASHSPLAGNYGYTF
CDR3 DNA: TGTGCCAGCCACTCTCCCCTGGCTGGGAACTATGGCTACACCTTC
D gene: NA
clone size: NA
J gene: TRBJ1-2
V gene: TRBV2

CDR3 protein: CASSQDYGGRTEAFF
CDR3 DNA: TGCGCCAGCAGCCAAGATTATGGGGGTCGCACTGAAGCTTTCTTT
D gene: NA
clone size: NA
J gene: TRBJ1-1
V gene: TRBV4-1

CDR3 protein: CASSLEGIINYGYTF
CDR3 DNA: TGTGCCAGCAGCTTGGAAGGGATTATTAACTATGGCTACACCTTC
D gene: NA
clone size: NA
J gene: TRBJ1-2
V gene: TRBV5-4

CDR3 protein: CASSYRGTGTYEQYF
CDR3 DNA: TGTGCCAGCAGTTACCGAGGGACAGGTACCTACGAGCAGTACTTC
D gene: TRBD1
clone size: NA
J gene: TRBJ2-7
V gene: TRBV6-5

CDR3 protein: CASSRTGTTDTQYF
CDR3 DNA: TGCGCCAGCAGCCGGACAGGGACCACGGATACGCAGTATTTT
D gene: TRBD1
clone size: NA
J gene: TRBJ2-3
V gene: TRBV5-1

CDR3 protein: CASSLTGGYTEAFF
CDR3 DNA: TGTGCCAGCAGTTTAACAGGGGGTTACACTGAAGCTTTCTTT
D gene: TRBD1
clone size: NA
J gene: TRBJ1-1
V gene: TRBV6-5

CDR3 protein: CASSIVRRETSNQPQHF
CDR3 DNA: TGTGCCAGTAGTATAGTGAGACGAGAGACGAGCAATCAGCCCCAGCATTTT
D gene: NA
clone size: NA
J gene: TRBJ1-5
V gene: TRBV19

CDR3 protein: CASSQDSFQTGRGYTF
CDR3 DNA: TGTGCCAGCAGCCAAGATTCTTTCCAGACAGGGAGGGGCTACACCTTC
D gene: TRBD1
clone size: once
J gene: TRBJ1-2
V gene: TRBV3-1/TRBV3-2

CDR3 protein: CAISESRGSRGYEQYF
CDR3 DNA: TGTGCCATCAGTGAGTCTCGGGGGTCAAGGGGGTACGAGCAGTACTTC
D gene: NA
clone size: NA
J gene: TRBJ2-7
V gene: TRBV10-3

CDR3 protein: CASSFGLGSSYEQYF
CDR3 DNA: TGTGCCAGCAGCTTTGGACTCGGAAGCTCCTACGAGCAGTACTTC
D gene: NA
clone size: NA
J gene: TRBJ2-7
V gene: TRBV7-9

CDR3 protein: CAWSVRPGQLYEQYF
CDR3 DNA: TGTGCCTGGAGTGTCCGACCGGGACAGCTCTACGAGCAGTACTTC
D gene: TRBD1
clone size: NA
J gene: TRBJ2-7
V gene: TRBV30

CDR3 protein: CASRLASVNQETQYF
CDR3 DNA: TGTGCAAGTCGCTTAGCTAGTGTCAACCAAGAGACCCAGTACTTC
D gene: NA
clone size: NA
J gene: TRBJ2-5
V gene: TRBV12-2

CDR3 protein: CASSLGRRDSRNEQFF
CDR3 DNA: TGTGCCAGCAGCTTAGGACGGCGGGACAGCAGGAATGAGCAGTTCTTC
D gene: NA
clone size: NA
J gene: TRBJ2-1
V gene: TRBV11-2

CDR3 protein: CASSPRTSGDNEQFF
CDR3 DNA: TGCGCCAGCAGCCCTCGGACTAGCGGGGACAATGAGCAGTTCTTC
D gene: TRBD2
clone size: NA
J gene: TRBJ2-1
V gene: TRBV5-1

CDR3 protein: CASSPMAGSYNEQFF
CDR3 DNA: TGTGCCAGCTCACCGATGGCAGGCTCCTACAATGAGCAGTTCTTC
D gene: NA
clone size: NA
J gene: TRBJ2-1
V gene: TRBV18

CDR3 protein: CASSPPGVKQGENQPQHF
CDR3 DNA: TGTGCCAGCTCACCACCGGGGGTCAAACAGGGAGAGAATCAGCCCCAGCATTTT
D gene: NA
clone size: NA
J gene: TRBJ1-5
V gene: TRBV18

CDR3 protein: CSVGRDRRLNYGYTF
CDR3 DNA: TGCAGCGTTGGGAGGGACAGGCGCCTTAACTATGGCTACACCTTC
D gene: TRBD1
clone size: NA
J gene: TRBJ1-2
V gene: TRBV29-1

CDR3 protein: CASSSRGPLETEAFF
CDR3 DNA: TGTGCCAGCAGTTCCCGGGGGCCTTTGGAGACTGAAGCTTTCTTT
D gene: NA
clone size: NA
J gene: TRBJ1-1
V gene: TRBV27

CDR3 protein: CASSLKGGNYGYTF
CDR3 DNA: TGTGCCAGCAGTTTAAAGGGGGGGAACTATGGCTACACCTTC
D gene: NA
clone size: NA
J gene: TRBJ1-2
V gene: TRBV27

CDR3 protein: CASSQGHQGRRMGYTF
CDR3 DNA: TGTGCCAGCAGCCAAGGTCATCAGGGGCGCAGGATGGGCTACACCTTC
D gene: NA
clone size: NA
J gene: TRBJ1-2
V gene: TRBV14

CDR3 protein: CASSKLPDSGSMNEQFF
CDR3 DNA: TGTGCCAGCAGCAAATTACCCGACAGCGGGAGTATGAATGAGCAGTTCTTC
D gene: TRBD2
clone size: NA
J gene: TRBJ2-1
V gene: TRBV6-2/TRBV6-3

CDR3 protein: CASSLGTGLYGYTF
CDR3 DNA: TGCGCCAGCAGCTTGGGGACAGGGCTCTATGGCTACACCTTC
D gene: TRBD1
clone size: NA
J gene: TRBJ1-2
V gene: TRBV5-1

CDR3 protein: CASSTTDRGAYGYTF
CDR3 DNA: TGTGCCAGCAGCACCACAGACAGGGGCGCCTATGGCTACACCTTC
D gene: TRBD1
clone size: NA
J gene: TRBJ1-2
V gene: TRBV7-8

CDR3 protein: CASSSQRQGIGYGYTF
CDR3 DNA: TGTGCCAGTAGTAGCCAGAGACAGGGGATCGGGTATGGCTACACCTTC
D gene: TRBD1
clone size: NA
J gene: TRBJ1-2
V gene: TRBV19

CDR3 protein: CASSFWTSGTYNEQFF
CDR3 DNA: TGTGCCAGCAGTTTTTGGACTAGCGGGACCTACAATGAGCAGTTCTTC
D gene: TRBD2
clone size: NA
J gene: TRBJ2-1
V gene: TRBV6-2/TRBV6-3

CDR3 protein: CASSMRKPYEQYF
CDR3 DNA: TGTGCCAGTAGTATGCGGAAACCCTACGAGCAGTACTTC
D gene: NA
clone size: NA
J gene: TRBJ2-7
V gene: TRBV19

CDR3 protein: CASSFLGKGDTEAFF
CDR3 DNA: TGTGCCAGCAGCTTCCTCGGGAAAGGAGACACTGAAGCTTTCTTT
D gene: NA
clone size: NA
J gene: TRBJ1-1
V gene: TRBV7-9

CDR3 protein: CASSLGGAPGELFF
CDR3 DNA: TGTGCCAGCAGCTTAGGGGGGGCACCCGGGGAGCTGTTTTTT
D gene: NA
clone size: NA
J gene: TRBJ2-2
V gene: TRBV11-1

CDR3 protein: CASSKATSGSYNEQFF
CDR3 DNA: TGTGCCAGCAGCAAGGCAACTAGCGGGAGCTACAATGAGCAGTTCTTC
D gene: NA
clone size: NA
J gene: TRBJ2-1
V gene: TRBV21-1

CDR3 protein: CAISGQGARDEQFF
CDR3 DNA: TGTGCCATCAGTGGACAGGGGGCGCGGGATGAGCAGTTCTTC
D gene: TRBD1
clone size: NA
J gene: TRBJ2-1
V gene: TRBV10-3

CDR3 protein: CAIGTSNQPQHF
CDR3 DNA: TGTGCCATCGGGACGAGCAATCAGCCCCAGCATTTT
D gene: NA
clone size: NA
J gene: TRBJ1-5
V gene: TRBV10-3

CDR3 protein: CASSLELAGSSEQYF
CDR3 DNA: TGCGCCAGCAGCTTGGAGCTAGCGGGATCCAGCGAGCAGTACTTC
D gene: TRBD2
clone size: NA
J gene: TRBJ2-7
V gene: TRBV5-1

CDR3 protein: CASSLSHPYGYTF
CDR3 DNA: TGTGCCAGCAGTTTATCACACCCGTATGGCTACACCTTC
D gene: NA
clone size: NA
J gene: TRBJ1-2
V gene: TRBV28

CDR3 protein: CATSEGIKGYTF
CDR3 DNA: TGTGCCACCAGCGAGGGGATTAAGGGCTACACCTTC
D gene: NA
clone size: NA
J gene: TRBJ1-2
V gene: TRBV15

CDR3 protein: CASSLRLAGGPTYNEQFF
CDR3 DNA: TGCGCCAGCAGCTTGCGACTAGCGGGAGGGCCTACCTACAATGAGCAGTTCTTC
D gene: TRBD2
clone size: NA
J gene: TRBJ2-1
V gene: TRBV5-1

CDR3 protein: CASSFPGNGNTIYF
CDR3 DNA: TGTGCCAGCAGTTTCCCAGGGAATGGAAACACCATATATTTT
D gene: NA
clone size: NA
J gene: TRBJ1-3
V gene: TRBV27

CDR3 protein: CASSPTPGQNTEAFF
CDR3 DNA: TGCGCCAGCAGCCCCACCCCAGGGCAGAACACTGAAGCTTTCTTT
D gene: NA
clone size: once
J gene: TRBJ1-1
V gene: TRBV4-1

CDR3 protein: CASSSSSNTGELFF
CDR3 DNA: TGTGCCAGCAGTTCGAGCTCGAACACCGGGGAGCTGTTTTTT
D gene: NA
clone size: NA
J gene: TRBJ2-2
V gene: TRBV27

CDR3 protein: CASSLESAGEQFF
CDR3 DNA: TGTGCCAGCAGCTTAGAGAGCGCCGGCGAGCAGTTCTTC
D gene: NA
clone size: NA
J gene: TRBJ2-1
V gene: TRBV7-8

CDR3 protein: CATSRDRGFYYGYTF
CDR3 DNA: TGTGCCACCAGCAGAGACAGGGGGTTTTACTATGGCTACACCTTC
D gene: TRBD1
clone size: NA
J gene: TRBJ1-2
V gene: TRBV15

CDR3 protein: CASSLVVGYEQYF
CDR3 DNA: TGTGCCAGCAGCTTAGTTGTCGGCTACGAGCAGTACTTC
D gene: NA
clone size: NA
J gene: TRBJ2-7
V gene: TRBV11-2

CDR3 protein: CASSPGTGRRETQYF
CDR3 DNA: TGTGCCAGCAGCCCCGGGACAGGGAGGAGAGAGACCCAGTACTTC
D gene: TRBD1
clone size: once
J gene: TRBJ2-5
V gene: TRBV27

CDR3 protein: CASSLTTVVHGYTF
CDR3 DNA: TGTGCCAGCTCACTGACGACAGTGGTGCATGGCTACACCTTC
D gene: NA
clone size: NA
J gene: TRBJ1-2
V gene: TRBV18

CDR3 protein: CASSPIKNTEAFF
CDR3 DNA: TGTGCCAGCAGCCCAATAAAGAACACTGAAGCTTTCTTT
D gene: NA
clone size: few
J gene: TRBJ1-1
V gene: TRBV7-2

CDR3 protein: CATSRSTALVVAFF
CDR3 DNA: TGTGCCACCAGCAGATCCACGGCACTTGTGGTGGCTTTCTTT
D gene: NA
clone size: NA
J gene: TRBJ1-1
V gene: TRBV15

CDR3 protein: CASSVSQGLGYGYTF
CDR3 DNA: TGTGCCAGCAGTGTATCCCAGGGCTTAGGCTATGGCTACACCTTC
D gene: NA
clone size: NA
J gene: TRBJ1-2
V gene: TRBV25-1